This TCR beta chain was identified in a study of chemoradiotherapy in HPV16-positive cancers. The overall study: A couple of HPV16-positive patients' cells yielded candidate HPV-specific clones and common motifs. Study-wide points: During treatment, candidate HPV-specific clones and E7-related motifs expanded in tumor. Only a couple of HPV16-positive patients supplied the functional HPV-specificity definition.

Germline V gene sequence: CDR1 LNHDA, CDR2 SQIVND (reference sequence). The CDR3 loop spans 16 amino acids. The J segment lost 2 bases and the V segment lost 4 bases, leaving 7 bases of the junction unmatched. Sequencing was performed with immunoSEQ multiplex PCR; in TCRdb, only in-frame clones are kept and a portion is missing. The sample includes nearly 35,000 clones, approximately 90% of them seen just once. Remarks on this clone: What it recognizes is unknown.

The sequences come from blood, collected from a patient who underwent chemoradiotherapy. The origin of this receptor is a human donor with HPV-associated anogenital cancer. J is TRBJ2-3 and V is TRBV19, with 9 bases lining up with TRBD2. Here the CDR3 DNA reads TGTGCCAGTAGTACCCTGGGACTAGCCCTCACAGATACGCAGTATTTT. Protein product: CASSTLGLALTDTQYF.